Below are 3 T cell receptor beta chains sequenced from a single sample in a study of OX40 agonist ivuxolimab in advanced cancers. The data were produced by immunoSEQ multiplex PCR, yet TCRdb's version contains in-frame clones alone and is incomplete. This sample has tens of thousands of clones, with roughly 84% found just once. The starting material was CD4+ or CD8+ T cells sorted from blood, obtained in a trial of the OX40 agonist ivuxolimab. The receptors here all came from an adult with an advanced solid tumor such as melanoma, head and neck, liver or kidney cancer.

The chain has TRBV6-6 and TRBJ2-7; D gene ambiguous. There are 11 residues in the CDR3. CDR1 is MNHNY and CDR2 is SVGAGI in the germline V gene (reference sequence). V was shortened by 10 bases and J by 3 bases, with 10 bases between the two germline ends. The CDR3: CANIFVYEQYF. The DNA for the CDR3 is TGTGCCAACATATTCGTCTACGAGCAGTACTTC.

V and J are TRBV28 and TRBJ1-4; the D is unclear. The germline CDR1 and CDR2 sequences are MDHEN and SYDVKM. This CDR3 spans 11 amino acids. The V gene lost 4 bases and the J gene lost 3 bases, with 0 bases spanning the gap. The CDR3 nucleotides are TGTGCCAGCAGTTCTAATGAAAAACTGTTTTTT. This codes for CASSSNEKLFF.

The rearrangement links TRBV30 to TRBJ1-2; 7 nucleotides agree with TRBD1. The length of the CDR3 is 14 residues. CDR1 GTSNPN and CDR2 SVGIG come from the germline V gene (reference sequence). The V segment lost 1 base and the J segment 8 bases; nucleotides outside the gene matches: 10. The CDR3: CAWSGTGGGYGYTF. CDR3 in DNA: TGTGCCTGGAGTGGGACAGGTGGGGGCTACGGCTACACCTTC.